This TCR beta chain was retrieved from a study of T cells in Graves' hyperthyroidism and ophthalmopathy. TCR beta CDR3 regions were amplified from RNA. RT-PCR in the first round (using the HTBI primer set) targeted the TCR CDR3. TCRdb redid the calling of the multiplex PCR reads with MiXCR, one entry per CDR3 protein. The sample has 700,000 to 950,000 distinct CDR3 sequences, 35% seen once; the top ten hold 31%. From germline, CDR1 is DFQATT and CDR2 SNEGSKA (reference sequence). V lost 0 bases and J lost 5, with 19 bases in between. The CDR3 loop spans 16 amino acids. Clinical symptoms, serum thyroxine, TRAb, thyroid ultrasound and orbital computed tomography established diagnosis. Each 10 ml fresh peripheral blood draw supplied the PBMCs.

This sequence originates from a woman aged 40 to 50 with Graves' hyperthyroidism. The genes are TRBV20-1 and TRBJ1-2; D is possibly TRBD1 (5 bases). The sequenced sample consisted of blood. In DNA form, the CDR3 reads TGCAGTGCTAGAGATCCCGAGCGGGGAGAGGGGTATGGCTACACCTTC. Residues: CSARDPERGEGYGYTF.